The T cell receptor (beta chain) under discussion was sequenced for a study of response to subunit inactivated influenza vaccine. General study results and limits: The authors suggested that every seasonal influenza vaccination recruits few new T cells.

TCRdb recomputed calls from the RT-PCR reads with MiXCR, one row per CDR3 protein. Here the sample spans some 300,000 distinct CDR3 sequences, 22% being singletons. The CDR3 has 16 amino acids. CDR1 and CDR2 from the germline V gene are SGHNT and YYREEE (reference sequence). The V gene end was trimmed by 0 bases and the J gene end by 3 bases; junction bases not matched to a gene: 7. Of note for this clonotype: Antigen: not known.

The genes are TRBV5-4 and TRBJ2-3; 7 positions agree with TRBD2. Sequencing used PBMCs from blood, obtained 21 months after vaccination. This clonotype originated in a man in his fifties or sixties who received an inactivated influenza vaccine. The CDR3 coding sequence is TGTGCCAGCAGCTTGGAAGGCGGGAGAACGACAGATACGCAGTATTTT. Translating it yields CASSLEGGRTTDTQYF.